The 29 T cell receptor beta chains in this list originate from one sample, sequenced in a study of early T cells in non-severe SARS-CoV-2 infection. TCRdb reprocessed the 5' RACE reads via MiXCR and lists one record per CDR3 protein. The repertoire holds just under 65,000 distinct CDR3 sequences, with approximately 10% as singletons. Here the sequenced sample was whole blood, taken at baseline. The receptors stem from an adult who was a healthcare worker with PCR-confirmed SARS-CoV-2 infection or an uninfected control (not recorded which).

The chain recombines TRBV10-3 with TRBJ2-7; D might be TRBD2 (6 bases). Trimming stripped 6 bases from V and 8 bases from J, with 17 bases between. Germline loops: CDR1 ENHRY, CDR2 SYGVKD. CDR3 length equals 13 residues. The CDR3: CAISPSARAQQYF. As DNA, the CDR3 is TGTGCCATCAGCCCTAGCGCCCGGGCGCAGCAGTACTTC.

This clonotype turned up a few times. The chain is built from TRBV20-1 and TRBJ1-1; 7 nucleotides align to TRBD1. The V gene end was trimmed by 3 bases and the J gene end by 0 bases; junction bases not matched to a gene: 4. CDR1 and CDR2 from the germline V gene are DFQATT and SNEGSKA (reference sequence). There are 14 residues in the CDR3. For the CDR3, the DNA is TGCAGTGCTAGGACAGGGCCCCTGAACACTGAAGCTTTCTTT. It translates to CSARTGPLNTEAFF.

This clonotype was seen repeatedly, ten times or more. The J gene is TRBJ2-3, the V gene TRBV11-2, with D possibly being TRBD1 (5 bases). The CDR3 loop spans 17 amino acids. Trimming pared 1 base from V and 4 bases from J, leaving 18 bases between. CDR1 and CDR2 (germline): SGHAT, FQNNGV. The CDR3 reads CASSLVLGRAVADTQYF. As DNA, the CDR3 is TGTGCCAGCAGCTTAGTGCTTGGCAGGGCAGTTGCAGATACGCAGTATTTT.

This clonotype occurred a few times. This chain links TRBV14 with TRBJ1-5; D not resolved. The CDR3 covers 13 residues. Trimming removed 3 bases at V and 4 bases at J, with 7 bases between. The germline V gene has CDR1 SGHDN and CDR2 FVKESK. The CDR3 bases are TGTGCCAGCAGCCATCTCCCTAATCAGCCCCAGCATTTT. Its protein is CASSHLPNQPQHF.

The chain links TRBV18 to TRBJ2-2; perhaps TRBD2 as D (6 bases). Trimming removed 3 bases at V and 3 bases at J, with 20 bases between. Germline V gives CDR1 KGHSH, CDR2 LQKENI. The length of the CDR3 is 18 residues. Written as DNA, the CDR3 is TGTGCCAGCTCACCCCGGAGGGGAGAAAGGGATTACACCGGGGAGCTGTTTTTT. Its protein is CASSPRRGERDYTGELFF.

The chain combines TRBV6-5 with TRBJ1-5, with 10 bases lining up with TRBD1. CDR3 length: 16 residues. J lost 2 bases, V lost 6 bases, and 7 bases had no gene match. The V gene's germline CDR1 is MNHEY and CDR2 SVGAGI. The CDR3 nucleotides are TGTGCCAGCAGCCACGGACAGGGGGTCGGCAATCAGCCCCAGCATTTT. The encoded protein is CASSHGQGVGNQPQHF.

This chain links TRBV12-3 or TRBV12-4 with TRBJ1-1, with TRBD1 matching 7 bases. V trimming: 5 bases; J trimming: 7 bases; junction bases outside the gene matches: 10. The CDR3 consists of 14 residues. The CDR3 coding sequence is TGTGCCAGCAGTCCAACAGGGGTAACAGGTGAAGCTTTCTTT. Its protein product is CASSPTGVTGEAFF.

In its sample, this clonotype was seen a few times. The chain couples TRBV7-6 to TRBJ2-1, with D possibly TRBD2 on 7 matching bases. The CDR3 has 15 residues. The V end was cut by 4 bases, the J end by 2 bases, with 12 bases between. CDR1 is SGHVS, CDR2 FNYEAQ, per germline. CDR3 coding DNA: TGTGCCAGCAGCTCCGGGGGGCCCCCCTACAATGAGCAGTTCTTC. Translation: CASSSGGPPYNEQFF. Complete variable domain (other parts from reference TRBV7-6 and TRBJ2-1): GAGVSQSPRYKVTKRGQDVALRCDPISGHVSLYWYRQALGQGPEFLTYFNYEAQQDKSGLPNDRFSAERPEGSISTLTIQRTEQRDSAMYRCASSSGGPPYNEQFFGPGTRLTVL.

Here the CDR3 reads CASSFATGGETQYF. The CDR3 region has the DNA TGCGCCAGCAGCTTCGCGACAGGGGGGGAGACCCAGTACTTC. This rearrangement joins TRBV5-1 to TRBJ2-5, with TRBD1 identical over 9 bases. The CDR3 is 14 residues long. Trimming cost V 2 bases and J 5 bases; bases outside gene matches: 4. The germline CDR1 and CDR2 sequences are SGHRS and YFSETQ.

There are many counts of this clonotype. The CDR3 nucleotides are TGTGCCAGCAGGGGCAGCAGGGAAAAACTGTTTTTT. Its protein is CASRGSREKLFF. The chain carries TRBV6-6 and TRBJ1-4, with unresolved D. CDR1 and CDR2 from the germline V gene are MNHNY and SVGAGI (reference sequence). With 6 bases removed from V and 8 bases from J, the gap between germline ends came to 10 bases. The CDR3 runs to 12 residues.

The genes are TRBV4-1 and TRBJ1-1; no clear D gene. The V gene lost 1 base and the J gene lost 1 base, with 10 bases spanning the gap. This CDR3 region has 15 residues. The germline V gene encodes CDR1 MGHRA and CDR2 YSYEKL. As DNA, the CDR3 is TGCGCCAGCAGCCAAGTCTGGCCGACGAACACTGAAGCTTTCTTT. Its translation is CASSQVWPTNTEAFF.

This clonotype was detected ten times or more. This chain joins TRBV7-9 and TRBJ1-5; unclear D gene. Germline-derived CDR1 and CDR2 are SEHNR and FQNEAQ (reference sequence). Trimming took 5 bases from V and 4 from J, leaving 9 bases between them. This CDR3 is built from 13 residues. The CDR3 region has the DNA TGTGCCAGCAGCCCCGAAGGAAATCAGCCCCAGCATTTT. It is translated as CASSPEGNQPQHF.

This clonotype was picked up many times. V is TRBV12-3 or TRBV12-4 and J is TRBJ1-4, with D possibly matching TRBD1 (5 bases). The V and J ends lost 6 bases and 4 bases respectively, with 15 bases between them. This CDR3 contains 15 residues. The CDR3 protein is CASSPQRDYNEKLFF. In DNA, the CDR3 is TGTGCCAGCAGCCCTCAAAGGGACTATAATGAAAAACTGTTTTTT.

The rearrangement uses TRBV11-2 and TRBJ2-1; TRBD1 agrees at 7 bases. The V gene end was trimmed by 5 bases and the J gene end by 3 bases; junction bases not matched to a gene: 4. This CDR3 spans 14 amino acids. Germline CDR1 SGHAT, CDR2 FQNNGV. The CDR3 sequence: CASSPGGIYNEQFF. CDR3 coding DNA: TGTGCCAGCAGCCCAGGGGGAATCTACAATGAGCAGTTCTTC.

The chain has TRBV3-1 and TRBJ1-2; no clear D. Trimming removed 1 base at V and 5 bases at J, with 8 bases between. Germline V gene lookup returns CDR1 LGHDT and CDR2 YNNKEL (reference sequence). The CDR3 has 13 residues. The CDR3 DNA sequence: TGTGCCAGCAGCCAAGGCAGACAATATGGCTACACCTTC. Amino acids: CASSQGRQYGYTF.

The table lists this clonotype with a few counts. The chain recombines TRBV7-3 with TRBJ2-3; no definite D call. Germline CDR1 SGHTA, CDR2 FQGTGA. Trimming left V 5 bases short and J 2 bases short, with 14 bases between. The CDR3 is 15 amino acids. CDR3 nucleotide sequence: TGTGCCAGCAGCCCCGGACCTTCCCACACAGATACGCAGTATTTT. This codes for CASSPGPSHTDTQYF.

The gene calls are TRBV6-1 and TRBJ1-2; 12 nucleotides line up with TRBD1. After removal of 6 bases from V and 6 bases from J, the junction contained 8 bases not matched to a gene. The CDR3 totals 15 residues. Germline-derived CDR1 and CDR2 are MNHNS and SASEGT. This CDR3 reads CASSVGQGARNGYTF. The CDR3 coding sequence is TGTGCCAGCAGCGTGGGACAGGGGGCACGGAATGGCTACACCTTC.

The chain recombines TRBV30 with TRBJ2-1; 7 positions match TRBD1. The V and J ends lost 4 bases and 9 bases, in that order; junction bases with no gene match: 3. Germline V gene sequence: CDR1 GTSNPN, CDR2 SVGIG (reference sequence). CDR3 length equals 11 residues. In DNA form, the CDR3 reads TGTGCCTGGACAGGGGGAACTGAGCAGTTCTTC. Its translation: CAWTGGTEQFF.

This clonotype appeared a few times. This chain's CDR3 is CASRTGGENYGYTF. The CDR3 nucleotides read TGTGCCAGCCGAACAGGTGGTGAGAACTATGGCTACACCTTC. The chain carries TRBV6-5 and TRBJ1-2, with a weak D call TRBD1 (5 bases). From germline, CDR1 is MNHEY and CDR2 SVGAGI. The CDR3 contains 14 residues. V lost 8 bases and J lost 2, with 15 bases in between.

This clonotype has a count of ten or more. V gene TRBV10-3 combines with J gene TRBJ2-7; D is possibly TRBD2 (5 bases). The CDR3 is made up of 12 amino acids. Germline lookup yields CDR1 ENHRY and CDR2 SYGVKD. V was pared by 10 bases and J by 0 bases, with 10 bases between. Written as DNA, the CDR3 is TGTGCCACGTCGGACTCCTCCTACGAGCAGTACTTC. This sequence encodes CATSDSSYEQYF.

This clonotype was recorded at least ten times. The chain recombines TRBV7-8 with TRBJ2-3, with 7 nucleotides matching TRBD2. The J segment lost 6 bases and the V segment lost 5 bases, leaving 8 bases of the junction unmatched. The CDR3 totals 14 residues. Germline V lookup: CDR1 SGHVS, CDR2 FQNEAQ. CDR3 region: CASSRLGGADTQYF. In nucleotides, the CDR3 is TGTGCCAGCAGCCGACTGGGAGGGGCGGATACGCAGTATTTT.

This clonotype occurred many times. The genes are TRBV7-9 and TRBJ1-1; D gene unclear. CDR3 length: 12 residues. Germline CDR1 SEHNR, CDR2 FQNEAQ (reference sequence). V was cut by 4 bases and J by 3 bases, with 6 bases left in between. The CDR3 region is CASSSPDTEAFF. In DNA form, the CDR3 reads TGTGCCAGCAGCTCGCCGGACACTGAAGCTTTCTTT.

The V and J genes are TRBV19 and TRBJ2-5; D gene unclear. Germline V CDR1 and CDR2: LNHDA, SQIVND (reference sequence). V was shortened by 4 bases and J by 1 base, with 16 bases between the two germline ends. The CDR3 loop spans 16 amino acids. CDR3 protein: CASSNSFGRTQETQYF. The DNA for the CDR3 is TGTGCCAGTAGTAATTCTTTTGGACGGACCCAAGAGACCCAGTACTTC.

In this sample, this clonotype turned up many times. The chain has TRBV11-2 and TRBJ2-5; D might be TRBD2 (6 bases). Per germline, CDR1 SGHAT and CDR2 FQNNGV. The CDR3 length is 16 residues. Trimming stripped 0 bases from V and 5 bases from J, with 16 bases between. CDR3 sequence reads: CASSLDWLGRGETQYF. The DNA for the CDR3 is TGTGCCAGCAGCTTAGATTGGCTTGGCCGGGGGGAGACCCAGTACTTC.

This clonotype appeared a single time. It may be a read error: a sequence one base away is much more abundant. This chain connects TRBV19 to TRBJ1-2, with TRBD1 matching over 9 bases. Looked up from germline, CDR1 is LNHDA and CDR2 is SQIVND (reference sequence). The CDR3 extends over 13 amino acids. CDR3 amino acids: CPTTDRGSPPRDF. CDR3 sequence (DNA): TGTCCCACCACCGACAGGGGGTCCCCACCAAGAGACTTC.

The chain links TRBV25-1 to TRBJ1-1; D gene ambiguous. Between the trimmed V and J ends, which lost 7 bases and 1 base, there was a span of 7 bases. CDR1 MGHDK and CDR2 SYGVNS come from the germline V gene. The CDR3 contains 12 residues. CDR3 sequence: CASMLSNTEAFF. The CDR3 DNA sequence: TGTGCCAGCATGCTTTCGAACACTGAAGCTTTCTTT.

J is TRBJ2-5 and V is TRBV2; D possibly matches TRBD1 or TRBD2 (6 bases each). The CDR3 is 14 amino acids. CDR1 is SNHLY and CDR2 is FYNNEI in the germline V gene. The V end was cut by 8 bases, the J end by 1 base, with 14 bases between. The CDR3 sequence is CASRRRDTQETQYF. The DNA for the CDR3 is TGTGCCAGCCGTCGGAGGGACACCCAAGAGACCCAGTACTTC.

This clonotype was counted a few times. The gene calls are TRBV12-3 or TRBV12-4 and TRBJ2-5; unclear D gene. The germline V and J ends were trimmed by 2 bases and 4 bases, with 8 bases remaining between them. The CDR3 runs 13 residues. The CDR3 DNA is TGTGCCAGCAGTTTAATCAGGCGAGAGACCCAGTACTTC. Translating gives CASSLIRRETQYF.

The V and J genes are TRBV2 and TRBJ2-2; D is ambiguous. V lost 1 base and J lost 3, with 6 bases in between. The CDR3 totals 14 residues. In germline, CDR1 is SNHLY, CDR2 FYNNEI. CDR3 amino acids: CASSEVRDTGELFF. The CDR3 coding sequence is TGTGCCAGCAGTGAAGTCCGGGACACCGGGGAGCTGTTTTTT.